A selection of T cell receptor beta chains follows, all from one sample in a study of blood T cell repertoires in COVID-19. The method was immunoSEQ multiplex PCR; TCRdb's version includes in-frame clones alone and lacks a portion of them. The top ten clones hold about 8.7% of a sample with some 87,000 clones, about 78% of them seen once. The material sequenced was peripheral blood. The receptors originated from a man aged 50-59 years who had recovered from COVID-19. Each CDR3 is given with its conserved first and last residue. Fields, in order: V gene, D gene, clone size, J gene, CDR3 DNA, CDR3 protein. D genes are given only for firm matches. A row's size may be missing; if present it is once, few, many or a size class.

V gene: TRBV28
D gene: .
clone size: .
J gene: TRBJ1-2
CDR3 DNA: TGTGCCAGCAGTCCTGCTTCCGGGACTTTAATTAGGAGCGGCTACACCTTC
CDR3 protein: CASSPASGTLIRSGYTF

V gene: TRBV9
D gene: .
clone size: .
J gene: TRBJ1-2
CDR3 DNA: TGTGCCAGCAGCAAACACACAGGAGTTAGGAAAACTTATGGCTACACCTTC
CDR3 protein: CASSKHTGVRKTYGYTF

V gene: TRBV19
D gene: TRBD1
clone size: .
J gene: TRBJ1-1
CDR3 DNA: TGTGCCAGTAGTCCCGAACAGGGGGGGACCACTGAAGCTTTCTTT
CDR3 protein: CASSPEQGGTTEAFF

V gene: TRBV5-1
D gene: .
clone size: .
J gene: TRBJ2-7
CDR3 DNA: TGCGCCAGCAGCTTGGTAGGGGGTTCCTACGAGCAGTACTTC
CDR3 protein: CASSLVGGSYEQYF

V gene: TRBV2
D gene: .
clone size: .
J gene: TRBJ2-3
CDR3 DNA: TGTGCCAGCGTGCCGGGCACAGATACGCAGTATTTT
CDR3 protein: CASVPGTDTQYF

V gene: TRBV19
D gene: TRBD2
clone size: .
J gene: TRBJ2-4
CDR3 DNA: TGTGCCAGTAGTCCCACGGGGAGGGGAAACATTCAGTACTTC
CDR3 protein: CASSPTGRGNIQYF

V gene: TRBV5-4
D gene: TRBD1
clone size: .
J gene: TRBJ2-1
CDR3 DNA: TGTGCCAGCCTACGGGACAGGGGATTCAATGAGCAGTTCTTC
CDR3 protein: CASLRDRGFNEQFF

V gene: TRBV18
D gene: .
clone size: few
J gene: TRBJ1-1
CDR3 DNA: TGTGCCAGCTCCCCCATCAGGGGAGAAGCTTTCTTT
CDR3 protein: CASSPIRGEAFF

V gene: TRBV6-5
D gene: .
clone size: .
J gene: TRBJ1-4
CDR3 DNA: TGTGCCAGCCAACAGGCAACTAATGAAAAACTGTTTTTT
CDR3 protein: CASQQATNEKLFF

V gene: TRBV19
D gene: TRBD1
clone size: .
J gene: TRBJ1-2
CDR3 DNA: TGTGCCAGTAGTTCGACAGGGATCTATGGCTACACCTTC
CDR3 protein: CASSSTGIYGYTF

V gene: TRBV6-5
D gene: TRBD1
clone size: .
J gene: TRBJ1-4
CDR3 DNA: TGTGCCAGCAGTTCTTCCGGGACAGGGGGTGAAAAACTGTTTTTT
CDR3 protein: CASSSSGTGGEKLFF

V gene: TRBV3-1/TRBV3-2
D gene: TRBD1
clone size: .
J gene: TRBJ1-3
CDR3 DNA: TGTGCCAGCAGCCAGAGGACAGGGATAGGAAACACCATATATTTT
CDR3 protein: CASSQRTGIGNTIYF

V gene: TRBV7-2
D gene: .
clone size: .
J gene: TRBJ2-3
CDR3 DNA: TGTGCCAGCAGCCCACCAGGGAATTTGGCAGATACGCAGTATTTT
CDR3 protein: CASSPPGNLADTQYF